This entry is about one T cell receptor beta chain. For every subset, genomic DNA was evenly distributed across several immunoSEQ plates. For sorted subsets, 200 ng DNA per replicate equaled some 27,000 T cell genomes. Some clones are missing from TCRdb's copy, which holds only in-frame ones; the method was immunoSEQ multiplex PCR. The table records roughly 810,000 clones, around 96% of them present only once. The data derive from a study of shared clonotypes between healthy human individuals. Whole-study context: The donor group consisted of two women and three men, aged 18 to 49. For every donor, three CD4 naive, three CD4 memory, two CD8 naive and one CD8 memory plates were used.

Selected positively for CCR7 and CD45RO-negative, naive CD8 cells excluded terminally differentiated effector memory CD45RA+ cells. Germline V gene lookup returns CDR1 SGHRS and CDR2 YFSETQ. V lost 0 bases, J lost 6 bases, and 8 bases stayed unmatched. CDR3 length: 15 residues. This chain uses TRBV5-1 with TRBJ2-5, with TRBD1 matching 7 bases. Sequenced input: naive CD8+ T cells sorted from blood. This sequence originates from a man aged 30-40 years in good health. DNA of the CDR3: TGCGCCAGCAGCTTGGCGGCAGGGGGTTCAAAGACCCAGTACTTC. The encoded protein is CASSLAAGGSKTQYF. Supplemented by reference TRBV5-1 and TRBJ2-5, the full variable domain reads KAGVTQTPRYLIKTRGQQVTLSCSPISGHRSVSWYQQTPGQGLQFLFEYFSETQRNKGNFPGRFSGRQFSNSRSEMNVSTLELGDSALYLCASSLAAGGSKTQYFGPGTRLLVL.